The rows below give T cell receptor beta chains drawn from one sample of a study of blood T cell repertoires in COVID-19. The data were produced by immunoSEQ multiplex PCR, yet TCRdb's version contains in-frame clones alone and is incomplete. The repertoire holds some 130,000 clones, with 86% as singletons. Sequenced input: peripheral blood. Source of these receptors: a woman aged 70-85 years with COVID-19, enrolled during active disease. The CDR3 runs from the conserved cysteine through the conserved F or W. The D gene is left open where the match is weak. A row's size may be missing; if present it is once, few, many or a size class.

D gene: NA; V gene: TRBV5-1; J gene: TRBJ1-6; clone size: NA; CDR3 protein: CASSFGGPNNNSPLHF; CDR3 DNA: TGCGCCAGCAGCTTCGGGGGGCCTAATAATAATTCACCCCTCCACTTT
D gene: TRBD1; V gene: TRBV10-3; J gene: TRBJ2-7; clone size: once; CDR3 protein: CAISEEQGAGEQYF; CDR3 DNA: TGTGCCATCAGTGAGGAACAGGGGGCGGGCGAGCAGTACTTC
D gene: NA; V gene: TRBV4-1; J gene: TRBJ1-2; clone size: once; CDR3 protein: CASSQDPTDNYGYTF; CDR3 DNA: TGCGCCAGCAGCCAAGACCCGACAGATAACTATGGCTACACCTTC
D gene: NA; V gene: TRBV7-6; J gene: TRBJ1-4; clone size: NA; CDR3 protein: CASSSSIQGPTNEKLFF; CDR3 DNA: TGTGCCAGCAGCTCCTCTATACAGGGCCCAACTAATGAAAAACTGTTTTTT
D gene: TRBD1; V gene: TRBV29-1; J gene: TRBJ2-7; clone size: NA; CDR3 protein: CSSTGAGDEQYF; CDR3 DNA: TGCAGCTCAACAGGGGCAGGGGACGAGCAGTACTTC
D gene: NA; V gene: TRBV4-1; J gene: TRBJ2-5; clone size: NA; CDR3 protein: CASSQEGWGPETQYF; CDR3 DNA: TGCGCCAGCAGCCAAGAGGGGTGGGGGCCAGAGACCCAGTACTTC
D gene: NA; V gene: TRBV19; J gene: TRBJ2-1; clone size: NA; CDR3 protein: CASIRGGTSYNEQFF; CDR3 DNA: TGTGCCAGTATTCGAGGAGGGACCTCCTACAATGAGCAGTTCTTC
D gene: TRBD2; V gene: TRBV2; J gene: TRBJ2-5; clone size: NA; CDR3 protein: CASSGDSGGWETQYF; CDR3 DNA: TGTGCCAGCAGTGGAGATAGCGGGGGGTGGGAGACCCAGTACTTC
D gene: NA; V gene: TRBV5-8; J gene: TRBJ2-3; clone size: NA; CDR3 protein: CASSFITTLSTDTQYF; CDR3 DNA: TGTGCCAGCAGCTTCATAACTACCCTAAGCACAGATACGCAGTATTTT
D gene: TRBD1; V gene: TRBV29-1; J gene: TRBJ1-2; clone size: NA; CDR3 protein: CSVARAGGLHGYTF; CDR3 DNA: TGCAGCGTTGCCCGGGCAGGGGGGTTGCATGGCTACACCTTC
D gene: TRBD1; V gene: TRBV19; J gene: TRBJ2-7; clone size: NA; CDR3 protein: CASSDRDRHYEQYF; CDR3 DNA: TGTGCCAGTAGTGACCGGGACAGACACTACGAGCAGTACTTC
D gene: NA; V gene: TRBV6-4; J gene: TRBJ1-5; clone size: NA; CDR3 protein: CASSDSHNQPQHF; CDR3 DNA: TGTGCCAGCAGTGATAGTCACAATCAGCCCCAGCATTTT
D gene: NA; V gene: TRBV29-1; J gene: TRBJ1-4; clone size: NA; CDR3 protein: CSVGHRSEKLFF; CDR3 DNA: TGCAGCGTTGGTCACAGGTCTGAAAAACTGTTTTTT
D gene: NA; V gene: TRBV30; J gene: TRBJ2-1; clone size: NA; CDR3 protein: CAWSGRAEQFF; CDR3 DNA: TGTGCCTGGAGTGGGAGGGCAGAGCAGTTCTTC
D gene: NA; V gene: TRBV7-2; J gene: TRBJ2-7; clone size: NA; CDR3 protein: CASSPGTHEQYF; CDR3 DNA: TGTGCCAGCAGCCCGGGTACCCACGAGCAGTACTTC
D gene: TRBD2; V gene: TRBV11-2; J gene: TRBJ2-2; clone size: NA; CDR3 protein: CASGSGLAGAGELFF; CDR3 DNA: TGTGCCAGCGGCTCGGGACTAGCGGGGGCCGGGGAGCTGTTTTTT
D gene: NA; V gene: TRBV3-1/TRBV3-2; J gene: TRBJ2-1; clone size: NA; CDR3 protein: CASSQEDNGPPEGNEQFF; CDR3 DNA: TGTGCCAGCAGCCAAGAAGACAACGGCCCACCTGAGGGCAATGAGCAGTTCTTC
D gene: NA; V gene: TRBV7-2; J gene: TRBJ2-7; clone size: NA; CDR3 protein: CASSLAGSNIYEQYF; CDR3 DNA: TGTGCCAGCAGCTTAGCGGGGAGCAATATTTACGAGCAGTACTTC
D gene: TRBD1; V gene: TRBV7-9; J gene: TRBJ1-2; clone size: NA; CDR3 protein: CASSHTGESLYGYTF; CDR3 DNA: TGTGCCAGCAGTCACACAGGGGAGTCCCTATATGGCTACACCTTC
D gene: TRBD2; V gene: TRBV10-3; J gene: TRBJ2-3; clone size: NA; CDR3 protein: CAISLGLAATDTQYF; CDR3 DNA: TGTGCCATCAGCCTGGGACTAGCGGCCACAGATACGCAGTATTTT
D gene: NA; V gene: TRBV28; J gene: TRBJ1-1; clone size: NA; CDR3 protein: CASRDEIGVLQPEAFF; CDR3 DNA: TGTGCCAGCAGGGACGAAATCGGGGTACTGCAACCTGAAGCTTTCTTT
D gene: NA; V gene: TRBV28; J gene: TRBJ1-5; clone size: few; CDR3 protein: CASSLGGSNQPQHF; CDR3 DNA: TGTGCCAGCAGTTTAGGGGGCAGCAATCAGCCCCAGCATTTT
D gene: NA; V gene: TRBV7-9; J gene: TRBJ1-6; clone size: NA; CDR3 protein: CASSLWTGSSYNSPLHF; CDR3 DNA: TGTGCCAGCAGCTTATGGACGGGAAGCTCCTATAATTCACCCCTCCACTTT
D gene: NA; V gene: TRBV6-1; J gene: TRBJ1-5; clone size: NA; CDR3 protein: CASSEVGGVSQPQHF; CDR3 DNA: TGTGCCAGCAGTGAAGTTGGCGGGGTAAGTCAGCCCCAGCATTTT
D gene: NA; V gene: TRBV7-9; J gene: TRBJ2-1; clone size: few; CDR3 protein: CASSPNLASGYNEQFF; CDR3 DNA: TGTGCCAGCAGCCCCAACCTAGCGAGCGGGTACAATGAGCAGTTCTTC
D gene: TRBD2; V gene: TRBV28; J gene: TRBJ2-5; clone size: NA; CDR3 protein: CASSLDTGLAGGETQYF; CDR3 DNA: TGTGCCAGCAGCCTGGACACGGGACTAGCGGGGGGGGAGACCCAGTACTTC
D gene: NA; V gene: TRBV21-1; J gene: TRBJ1-6; clone size: NA; CDR3 protein: CASPGVYSPLHF; CDR3 DNA: TGTGCCAGCCCGGGGGTTTACTCACCCCTCCACTTT
D gene: TRBD2; V gene: TRBV28; J gene: TRBJ2-7; clone size: NA; CDR3 protein: CASSLRGTAGRYEQYF; CDR3 DNA: TGTGCCAGCAGTTTAAGGGGAACAGCGGGGAGATACGAGCAGTACTTC
D gene: NA; V gene: TRBV28; J gene: TRBJ1-1; clone size: once; CDR3 protein: CASDTGGKGTEAFF; CDR3 DNA: TGTGCCAGTGACACTGGAGGAAAGGGCACTGAAGCTTTCTTT
D gene: NA; V gene: TRBV5-1; J gene: TRBJ2-3; clone size: NA; CDR3 protein: CASTSGVGRVTDTQYF; CDR3 DNA: TGCGCCAGCACCTCCGGGGTGGGTAGGGTCACAGATACGCAGTATTTT
D gene: NA; V gene: TRBV4-2; J gene: TRBJ2-6; clone size: NA; CDR3 protein: CASSQESLYESSGANVLTF; CDR3 DNA: TGTGCCAGCAGCCAAGAGTCGTTGTATGAGAGCTCTGGGGCCAACGTCCTGACTTTC
D gene: TRBD1; V gene: TRBV18; J gene: TRBJ1-5; clone size: NA; CDR3 protein: CASSQGANQPQHF; CDR3 DNA: TGTGCCAGCTCCCAGGGGGCCAATCAGCCCCAGCATTTT
D gene: NA; V gene: TRBV3-1/TRBV3-2; J gene: TRBJ1-1; clone size: NA; CDR3 protein: CASSQDLWGRGAFF; CDR3 DNA: TGTGCCAGCAGCCAAGATTTGTGGGGAAGGGGAGCTTTCTTT
D gene: TRBD1; V gene: TRBV13; J gene: TRBJ2-7; clone size: NA; CDR3 protein: CASSPQTGESYEQYF; CDR3 DNA: TGTGCCAGCAGCCCGCAGACAGGGGAGTCCTACGAGCAGTACTTC
D gene: NA; V gene: TRBV28; J gene: TRBJ1-2; clone size: NA; CDR3 protein: CASSPRDTDYGYTF; CDR3 DNA: TGTGCCAGCAGCCCGAGGGACACGGATTATGGCTACACCTTC
D gene: NA; V gene: TRBV2; J gene: TRBJ2-2; clone size: few; CDR3 protein: CAGSEALHTGELFF; CDR3 DNA: TGTGCCGGCTCCGAGGCGCTTCACACCGGGGAGCTGTTTTTT
D gene: NA; V gene: TRBV7-2; J gene: TRBJ2-7; clone size: NA; CDR3 protein: CASSPRGGAHEQYF; CDR3 DNA: TGTGCCAGCAGCCCCCGAGGGGGAGCCCACGAGCAGTACTTC
D gene: NA; V gene: TRBV7-2; J gene: TRBJ1-6; clone size: few; CDR3 protein: CASSLRQNNSPLHF; CDR3 DNA: TGTGCCAGCAGCCTCCGACAGAATAATTCACCCCTCCACTTT